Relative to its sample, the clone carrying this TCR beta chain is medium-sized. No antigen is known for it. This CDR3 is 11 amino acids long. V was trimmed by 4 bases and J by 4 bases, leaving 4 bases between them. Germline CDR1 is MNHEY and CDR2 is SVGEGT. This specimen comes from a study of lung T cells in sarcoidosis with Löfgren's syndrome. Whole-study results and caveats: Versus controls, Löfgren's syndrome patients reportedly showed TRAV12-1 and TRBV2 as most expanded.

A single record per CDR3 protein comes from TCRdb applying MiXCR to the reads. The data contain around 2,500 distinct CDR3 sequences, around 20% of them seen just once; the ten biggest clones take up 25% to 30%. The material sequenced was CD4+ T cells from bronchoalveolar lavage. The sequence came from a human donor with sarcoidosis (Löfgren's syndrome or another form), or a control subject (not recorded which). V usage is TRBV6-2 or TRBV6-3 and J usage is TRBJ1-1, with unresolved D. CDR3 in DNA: TGTGCCAGCAGTTTGGGCACTGAAGCTTTCTTT. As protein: CASSLGTEAFF.